A selection of T cell receptor beta chains follows, all from one sample in a study of response to subunit inactivated influenza vaccine. TCRdb passed the RT-PCR reads through MiXCR, listing each CDR3 protein once. The table has under 500,000 distinct CDR3 sequences, over 9.5% seen once. The sequencing here drew on PBMCs from blood, taken roughly 48 days after vaccination. The receptors come from a middle-aged man who received an inactivated influenza vaccine. Each CDR3 is given with its conserved first and last residue. Fields, in order: J gene, V gene, clone size, D gene, CDR3 DNA, CDR3 protein. The D gene is left open where the match is weak. The size entry is marked missing in some rows and otherwise reads once, few, many or a size class.

>TRBJ2-5|TRBV3-1|.|TRBD2
TGTGCCAGCAGCCCCAGCGGGGCCCCCGGGAGCCAGTACTTC
CASSPSGAPGSQYF
>TRBJ1-6|TRBV9|.|.
TGTGCCAGCAGCCCTGGAGGGGCCGCGGTGGAGGCCCTCCACTTT
CASSPGGAAVEALHF
>TRBJ2-1|TRBV12-3/TRBV12-4|few|TRBD2
TGTGCCAGCAGTATGAGCGGGACCTCTCCCAGAGAGCAGTTCTTC
CASSMSGTSPREQFF
>TRBJ2-4|TRBV6-5|.|.
TGTGCCAGCAGTTCCCGAGACACCGAGGGAGCCAAAAACATTCAGTACTTC
CASSSRDTEGAKNIQYF
>TRBJ1-5|TRBV23-1|.|.
TGCGCCAGCAGTCAATCGTTAAGGATGAGGGGCCTTTATGGCAATCAGCCCCAGCATTTT
CASSQSLRMRGLYGNQPQHF
>TRBJ2-3|TRBV12-3/TRBV12-4|many|.
TGTGCCAGCAGCCTAGGGGGGGGGCCAGATACGCAGTATTTT
CASSLGGGPDTQYF
>TRBJ2-3|TRBV5-1|many|.
TGCGCCAGCAGCTTGGCCATGGGGAGCACAGATACGCAGTATTTT
CASSLAMGSTDTQYF
>TRBJ2-1|TRBV7-2|.|TRBD2
TGTGCCAGCAGCAGCACTAGCGGGAGGCCGGGTCATGAGCAGTTCTTC
CASSSTSGRPGHEQFF
>TRBJ2-2|TRBV5-1|.|.
TGCGCCAGCAGCGCTACAGCTGTAGCGGCTGACACCGGGGAGCTGTTTTTT
CASSATAVAADTGELFF
>TRBJ2-2|TRBV5-5|.|TRBD1
TGTGCCAGCAGCTGGGAAGGACAGGCGAACACCGGGGAGCTGTTTTTT
CASSWEGQANTGELFF
>TRBJ2-5|TRBV20-1|few|TRBD2
TGCAGTGCTAGAGGGTCAGGGGGACTAGCGGGATTAAAAGGGGAGACCCAGTACTTC
CSARGSGGLAGLKGETQYF
>TRBJ2-3|TRBV3-1|few|.
TGTGCCAGCAGCCAAGAGGGATTAGCGGCAGATACGCAGTATTTT
CASSQEGLAADTQYF
>TRBJ2-7|TRBV4-3|.|TRBD2
TGCGCCAGCAGCCAAGGGCGGGACTACTGGTACGAGCAGTACTTC
CASSQGRDYWYEQYF
>TRBJ2-7|TRBV7-9|few|.
TGTGCCAGCAGCTTCGATCTCTACGAGCAGTACTTC
CASSFDLYEQYF
>TRBJ2-7|TRBV12-3/TRBV12-4|few|TRBD2
TGTGCCAGCAGGCTATCTAGCGGTCCCTACGAGCAGTACTTC
CASRLSSGPYEQYF
>TRBJ2-4|TRBV12-3/TRBV12-4|.|TRBD1
TGTGCCAGCACCTTCGGACAGGAAAAAAACATTCAGTACTTC
CASTFGQEKNIQYF
>TRBJ2-7|TRBV6-5|few|.
TGTGCCAGCAGCAGGGGGGCCCGGGAGCAGTACTTC
CASSRGAREQYF
>TRBJ2-7|TRBV2|few|.
TGTGCCAGCCAGAGAGGCCTAAACTACGAGCAGTACTTC
CASQRGLNYEQYF
>TRBJ2-5|TRBV7-8|many|.
TGTGCCAGCAGCGGATGGGACCGGCGGTGGGAGACCCAGTACTTC
CASSGWDRRWETQYF
>TRBJ2-3|TRBV27|.|.
TGTGCCAGCAGTTTATACAGCAGCACAGATACGCAGTATTTT
CASSLYSSTDTQYF
>TRBJ2-1|TRBV7-2|.|TRBD2
TGTGCCAGCAGCTCTACTAGCGGTGTCTACAATGAGCAGTTCTTC
CASSSTSGVYNEQFF
>TRBJ2-7|TRBV5-1|many|.
TGCGCCAGCAGCTTGAATGTGCTGAGCTCCTACGAGCAGTACTTC
CASSLNVLSSYEQYF
>TRBJ2-7|TRBV4-3|.|.
TGCGCCAGCAGCCAAGATCAGGGTTGGACCTACGAGCAGTACTTC
CASSQDQGWTYEQYF
>TRBJ2-1|TRBV10-2|many|.
TGCGCCAGCAGCGGCGGACAGAAAAGCTCCTACAATGAGCAGTTCTTC
CASSGGQKSSYNEQFF
>TRBJ1-5|TRBV3-1|.|TRBD1
TGTGCCAGCAGCAAGGGACAGGGGGCGAATCAGCCCCAGCATTTT
CASSKGQGANQPQHF
>TRBJ2-7|TRBV7-9|many|TRBD1
TGTGCCAGCAGCTTGGGACAGGGGATATACGAGCAGTACTTC
CASSLGQGIYEQYF
>TRBJ1-4|TRBV25-1|few|TRBD1
TGTGCCAGCAGTCAAAGGGAAGGGGGCGGAGAAAAACTGTTTTTT
CASSQREGGGEKLFF
>TRBJ2-5|TRBV4-3|.|TRBD2
TGCGCCAGCAGCCAAACCGGACTAGCGGGAAACCAAGAGACCCAGTACTTC
CASSQTGLAGNQETQYF
>TRBJ2-5|TRBV7-2|.|.
TGTGCCAGCAGCTTATCCCTCTGGGGGGAAGAGACCCAGTACTTC
CASSLSLWGEETQYF
>TRBJ1-2|TRBV27|many|.
TGTGCCAGCAGTTTATCTGGGGGGCGGAGTGGCTACACCTTC
CASSLSGGRSGYTF
>TRBJ1-1|TRBV10-3|many|.
TGTGCCATCAGTGAGGGCCGGGGGTTTGACACTGAAGCTTTCTTT
CAISEGRGFDTEAFF
>TRBJ1-4|TRBV5-1|.|TRBD1
TGCGCCAGCAGCCCGGGGACAGGGGCCGACGTAACTAATGAAAAACTGTTTTTT
CASSPGTGADVTNEKLFF
>TRBJ2-5|TRBV7-2|many|TRBD2
TGTGCCAGCAGCTTAGGGGGTAGCGGGAGCCAAGAGACCCAGTACTTC
CASSLGGSGSQETQYF
>TRBJ2-2|TRBV6-2/TRBV6-3|.|.
TGTGCCAGCATTAGCATACCCGGGGAGCTGTTTTTT
CASISIPGELFF
>TRBJ2-3|TRBV12-3/TRBV12-4|once|TRBD2
TGTGCCAGCAGTTCGAGCGGGAGTAGAGATACGCAGTATTTT
CASSSSGSRDTQYF
>TRBJ2-2|TRBV10-2|many|.
TGCGCCAGCAGAGATTACACCGGGGAGCTGTTTTTT
CASRDYTGELFF
>TRBJ2-3|TRBV20-1|.|.
TGCAGTGCTGGCGGACGTGTAGGCACAGATACGCAGTATTTT
CSAGGRVGTDTQYF
>TRBJ2-3|TRBV9|.|.
TGTGCCAGCAGCTCGAAGGGGAGCACAGATACGCAGTATTTT
CASSSKGSTDTQYF
>TRBJ2-4|TRBV10-3|few|TRBD2
TGTGCCATCAGTGAGTCAGAGTCGGGACTAGCGGGAGGAACCAAAAACATTCAGTACTTC
CAISESESGLAGGTKNIQYF
>TRBJ2-5|TRBV5-1|many|.
TGCGCCAGCAGCTCATCTCCTGCGACAGGCGGAAGGGAGACCCAGTACTTC
CASSSSPATGGRETQYF
>TRBJ2-7|TRBV6-5|.|.
TGTGCCAGCAGTTACTCGGCAGGGGATCCCTACGAGCAGTACTTC
CASSYSAGDPYEQYF
>TRBJ2-1|TRBV6-2/TRBV6-3|few|TRBD2
TGTGCCAGCAGTAGCGGGGGGAATTCCTACAATGAGCAGTTCTTC
CASSSGGNSYNEQFF
>TRBJ2-7|TRBV5-5|few|TRBD1
TGTGCCAGCAGCCCCCGACAGGGACGGCTCGAGCAGTACTTC
CASSPRQGRLEQYF
>TRBJ2-1|TRBV9|many|TRBD2
TGTGCCAGCAGCGTAGAAGGGGAGGGGTACAATGAGCAGTTCTTC
CASSVEGEGYNEQFF
>TRBJ2-7|TRBV5-1|.|.
TGCGCCAGCAGCTTGGGGGGGTTTCGGGAGCAGTACTTC
CASSLGGFREQYF
>TRBJ2-5|TRBV4-3|few|.
TGCGCCAGCAGCCAAGCGGCGGGGAGCCAAGAGACCCAGTACTTC
CASSQAAGSQETQYF
>TRBJ2-3|TRBV7-3|few|TRBD2
TGTGCCAGCAGCTCAGCGGGAAGCACAGATACGCAGTATTTT
CASSSAGSTDTQYF
>TRBJ2-2|TRBV5-1|.|TRBD1
TGCGCCAGCAGCTTGGCCGGGACAGGGGGGAACACCGGGGAGCTGTTTTTT
CASSLAGTGGNTGELFF
>TRBJ1-1|TRBV20-1|few|TRBD1
TGCAGTGGGACAGGGGGCAGGACTGAAGCTTTCTTT
CSGTGGRTEAFF
>TRBJ2-1|TRBV14|few|.
TGTGCCAGCTCGACGACCCGGGGTACAGCTTCCTACAATGAGCAGTTCTTC
CASSTTRGTASYNEQFF
>TRBJ2-7|TRBV7-9|few|TRBD1
TGTGCCAGCAGCTCAGGACAGGGTAGTACCTACGAGCAGTACTTC
CASSSGQGSTYEQYF
>TRBJ2-4|TRBV7-9|.|TRBD1
TGTGCCAGCAGCGGCTACAGGGGCAAAAACATTCAGTACTTC
CASSGYRGKNIQYF
>TRBJ1-1|TRBV7-2|few|TRBD1
TGTGCCAGCAGCCCCACAGGGGGCTCGAACACTGAAGCTTTCTTT
CASSPTGGSNTEAFF
>TRBJ2-3|TRBV9|.|TRBD1
TGTGCCAGCAGCGGTCAGGGGGCGTCTACCGGCACAGATACGCAGTATTTT
CASSGQGASTGTDTQYF
>TRBJ1-4|TRBV20-1|.|TRBD1
TGCAGTGCTAGAGATACGGCACAGGGGGCCCCTAATGAAAAACTGTATTTT
CSARDTAQGAPNEKLYF